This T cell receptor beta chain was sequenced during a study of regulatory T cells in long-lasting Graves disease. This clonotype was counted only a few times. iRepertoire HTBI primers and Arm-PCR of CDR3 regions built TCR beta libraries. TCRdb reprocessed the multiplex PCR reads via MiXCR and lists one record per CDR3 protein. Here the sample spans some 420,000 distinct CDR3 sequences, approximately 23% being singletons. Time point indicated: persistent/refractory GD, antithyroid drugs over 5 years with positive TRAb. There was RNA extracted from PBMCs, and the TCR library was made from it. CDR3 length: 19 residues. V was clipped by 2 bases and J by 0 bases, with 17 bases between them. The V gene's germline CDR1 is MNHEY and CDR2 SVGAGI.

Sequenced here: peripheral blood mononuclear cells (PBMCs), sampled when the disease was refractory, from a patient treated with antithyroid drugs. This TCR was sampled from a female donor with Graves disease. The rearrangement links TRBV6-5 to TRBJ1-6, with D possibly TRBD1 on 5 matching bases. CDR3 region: CASSYAGHAMSSYNSPLHF. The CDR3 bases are TGTGCCAGCAGTTACGCCGGACACGCGATGAGCTCCTATAATTCACCCCTCCACTTT.